What follows is one T cell receptor beta chain and its context. Antigen specificity is unknown. The sample originates from a study of T cell responses to AZD1222 COVID-19 vaccine. General study results and limits: Mostly white British, mostly female donors; authors suggested clonal diversity may be underestimated. Vaccine-related CD4 TCRs covered spike, predominating at 160-218 and 743-854. After the peak T cell response, and only then, were repertoires sampled.

Measured with immunoSEQ multiplex PCR; TCRdb has only the in-frame clones, and not every one. The sample comprises about 70,000 clones, about nine tenths of which are singletons, and 2.5% to 4% rests with the top ten. Per germline, CDR1 MNHEY and CDR2 SVGEGT. V lost 3 bases and J 2 bases, leaving 7 bases between the germline ends. The CDR3 spans 13 residues. Sequencing used peripheral blood, obtained 28 days after the second AZD1222 dose. The chain carries TRBV6-2 or TRBV6-3 and TRBJ1-1; no reliable D call. The TCR comes from an adult who received the AZD1222 COVID-19 vaccine. CDR3 coding DNA: TGTGCCAGCAGTTATAAAGTCAACACTGAAGCTTTCTTT. This encodes CASSYKVNTEAFF.